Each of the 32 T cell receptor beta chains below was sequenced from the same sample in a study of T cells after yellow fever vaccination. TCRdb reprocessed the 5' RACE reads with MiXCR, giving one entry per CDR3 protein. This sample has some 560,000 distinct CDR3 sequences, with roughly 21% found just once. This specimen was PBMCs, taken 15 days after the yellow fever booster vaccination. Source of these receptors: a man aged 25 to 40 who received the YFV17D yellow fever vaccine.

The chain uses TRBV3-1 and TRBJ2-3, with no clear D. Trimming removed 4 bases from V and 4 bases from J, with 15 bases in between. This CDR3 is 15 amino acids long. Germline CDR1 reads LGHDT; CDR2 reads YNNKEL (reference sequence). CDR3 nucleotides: TGTGCCAGCAGCCGTGGGGTCTCCTCCGCAGATACGCAGTATTTT. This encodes CASSRGVSSADTQYF.

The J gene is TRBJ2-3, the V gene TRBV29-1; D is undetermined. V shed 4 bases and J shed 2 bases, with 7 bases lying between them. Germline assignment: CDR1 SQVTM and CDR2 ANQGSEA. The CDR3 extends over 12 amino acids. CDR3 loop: CSVAQLTDTQYF. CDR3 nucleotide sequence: TGCAGCGTTGCACAGCTCACAGATACGCAGTATTTT.

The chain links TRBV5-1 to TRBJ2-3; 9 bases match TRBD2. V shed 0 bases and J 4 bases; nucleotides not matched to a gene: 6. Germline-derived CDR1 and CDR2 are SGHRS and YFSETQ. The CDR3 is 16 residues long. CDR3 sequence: CASSLEPAGGPDTQYF. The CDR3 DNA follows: TGCGCCAGCAGCTTGGAGCCAGCGGGAGGCCCAGATACGCAGTATTTT.

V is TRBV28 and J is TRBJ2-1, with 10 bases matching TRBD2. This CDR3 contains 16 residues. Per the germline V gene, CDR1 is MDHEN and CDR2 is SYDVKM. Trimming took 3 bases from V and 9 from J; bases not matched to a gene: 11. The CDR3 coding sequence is TGTGCCAGCAGTTTTGTGGTTCTAGCGGGAGAGGGTGAGCAGTTCTTC. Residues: CASSFVVLAGEGEQFF.

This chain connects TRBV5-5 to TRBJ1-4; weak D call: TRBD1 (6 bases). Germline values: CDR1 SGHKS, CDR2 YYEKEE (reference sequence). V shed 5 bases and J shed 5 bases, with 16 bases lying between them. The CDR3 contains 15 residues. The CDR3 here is CASSFSGAGNEKLFF. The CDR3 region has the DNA TGTGCCAGCAGTTTTTCAGGGGCGGGAAATGAAAAACTGTTTTTT. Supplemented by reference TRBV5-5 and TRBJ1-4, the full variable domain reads DAGVTQSPTHLIKTRGQQVTLRCSPISGHKSVSWYQQVLGQGPQFIFQYYEKEERGRGNFPDRFSARQFPNYSSELNVNALLLGDSALYLCASSFSGAGNEKLFFGSGTQLSVL.

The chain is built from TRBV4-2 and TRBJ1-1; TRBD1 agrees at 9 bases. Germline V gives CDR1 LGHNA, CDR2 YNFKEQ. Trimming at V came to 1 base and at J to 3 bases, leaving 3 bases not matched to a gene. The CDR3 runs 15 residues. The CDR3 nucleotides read TGTGCCAGCAGCCAAGTCGGACAGGGGCACACTGAAGCTTTCTTT. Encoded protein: CASSQVGQGHTEAFF.

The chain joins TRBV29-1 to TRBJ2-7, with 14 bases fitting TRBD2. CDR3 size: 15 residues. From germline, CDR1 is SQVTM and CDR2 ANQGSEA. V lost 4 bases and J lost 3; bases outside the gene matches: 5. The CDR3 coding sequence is TGCAGCGTTGGAGAGGGACTAGCGGGAGTCTACGAGCAGTACTTC. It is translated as CSVGEGLAGVYEQYF.

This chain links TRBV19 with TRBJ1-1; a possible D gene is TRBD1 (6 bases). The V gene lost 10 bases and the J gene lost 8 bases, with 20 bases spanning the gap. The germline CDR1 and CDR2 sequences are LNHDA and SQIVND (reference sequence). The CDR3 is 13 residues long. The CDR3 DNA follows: TGTGCCACCAAAAAGGGAAACAGGGACGAAGCTTTCTTT. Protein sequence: CATKKGNRDEAFF.

Here the CDR3 DNA reads TGCAGCGTTGGATCACATTTCGAGGGACCTCCTCAAGAGACCCAGTACTTC. Translating it yields CSVGSHFEGPPQETQYF. This chain joins TRBV29-1 and TRBJ2-5; D might be TRBD1 or TRBD2, each matching 5 bases. CDR3 length equals 17 residues. Trimming removed 4 bases from V and 2 bases from J, with 23 bases in between. Per germline, CDR1 SQVTM and CDR2 ANQGSEA.

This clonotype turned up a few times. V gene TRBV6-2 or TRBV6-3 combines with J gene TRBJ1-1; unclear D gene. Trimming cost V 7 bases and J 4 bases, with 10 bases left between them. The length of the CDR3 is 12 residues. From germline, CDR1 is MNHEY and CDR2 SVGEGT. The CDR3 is CASTKYGTEAFF. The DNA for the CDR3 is TGTGCCAGCACCAAATATGGCACTGAAGCTTTCTTT.

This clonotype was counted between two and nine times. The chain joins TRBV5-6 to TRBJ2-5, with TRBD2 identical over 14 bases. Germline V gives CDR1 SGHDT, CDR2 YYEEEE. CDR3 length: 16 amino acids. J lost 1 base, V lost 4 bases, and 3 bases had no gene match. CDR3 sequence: CASSTGTSGSQETQYF. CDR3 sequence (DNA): TGTGCCAGCAGCACCGGGACTAGCGGGAGCCAAGAGACCCAGTACTTC.

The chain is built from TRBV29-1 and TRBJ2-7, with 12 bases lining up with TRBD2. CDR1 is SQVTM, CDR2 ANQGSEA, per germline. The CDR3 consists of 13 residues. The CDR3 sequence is CSVGPTSGSNPFV. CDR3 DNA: TGCAGCGTTGGACCGACTAGCGGGAGTAACCCCTTCGTG.

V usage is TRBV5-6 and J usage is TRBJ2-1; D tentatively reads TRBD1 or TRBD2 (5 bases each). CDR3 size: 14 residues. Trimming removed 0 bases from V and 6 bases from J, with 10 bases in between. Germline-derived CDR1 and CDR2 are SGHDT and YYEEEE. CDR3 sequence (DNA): TGTGCCAGCAGCTTGGGAGGGGCCCCCAATGAGCAGTTCTTC. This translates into CASSLGGAPNEQFF.

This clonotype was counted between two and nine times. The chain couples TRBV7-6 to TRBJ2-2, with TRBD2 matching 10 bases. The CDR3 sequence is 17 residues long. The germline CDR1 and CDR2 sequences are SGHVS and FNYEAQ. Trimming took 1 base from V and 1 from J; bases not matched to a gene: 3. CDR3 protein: CASSLGTSGGNTGELFF. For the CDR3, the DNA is TGTGCCAGCAGCTTAGGGACTAGCGGTGGGAACACCGGGGAGCTGTTTTTT. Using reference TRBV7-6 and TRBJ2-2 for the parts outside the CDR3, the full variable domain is GAGVSQSPRYKVTKRGQDVALRCDPISGHVSLYWYRQALGQGPEFLTYFNYEAQQDKSGLPNDRFSAERPEGSISTLTIQRTEQRDSAMYRCASSLGTSGGNTGELFFGEGSRLTVL.

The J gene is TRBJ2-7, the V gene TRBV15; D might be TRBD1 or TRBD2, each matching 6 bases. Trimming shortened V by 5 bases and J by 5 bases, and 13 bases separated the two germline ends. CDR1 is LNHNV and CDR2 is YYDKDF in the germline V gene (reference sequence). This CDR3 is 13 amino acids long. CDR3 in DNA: TGTGCCACCAGCCGGGGGCGGTGGGACGAGCAGTACTTC. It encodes CATSRGRWDEQYF.

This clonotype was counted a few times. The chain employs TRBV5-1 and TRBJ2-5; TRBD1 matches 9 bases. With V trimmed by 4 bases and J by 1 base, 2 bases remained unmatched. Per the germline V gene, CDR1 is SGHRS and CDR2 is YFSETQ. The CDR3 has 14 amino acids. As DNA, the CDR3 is TGCGCCAGCAGCGCGGGACAGGGCCAAGAGACCCAGTACTTC. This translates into CASSAGQGQETQYF.

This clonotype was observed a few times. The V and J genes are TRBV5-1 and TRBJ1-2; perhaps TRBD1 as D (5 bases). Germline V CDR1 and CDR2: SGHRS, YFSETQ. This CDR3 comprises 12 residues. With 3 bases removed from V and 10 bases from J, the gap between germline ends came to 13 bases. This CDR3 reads CASSWDGASYTF. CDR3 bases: TGCGCCAGCAGCTGGGATGGGGCGTCCTACACCTTC. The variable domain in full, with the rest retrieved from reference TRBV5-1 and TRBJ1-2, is KAGVTQTPRYLIKTRGQQVTLSCSPISGHRSVSWYQQTPGQGLQFLFEYFSETQRNKGNFPGRFSGRQFSNSRSEMNVSTLELGDSALYLCASSWDGASYTFGSGTRLTVV.

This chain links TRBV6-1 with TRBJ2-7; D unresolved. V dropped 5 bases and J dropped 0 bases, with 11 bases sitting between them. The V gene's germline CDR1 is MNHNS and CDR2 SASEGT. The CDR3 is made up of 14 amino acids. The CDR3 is CASSIGAASYEQYF. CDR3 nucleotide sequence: TGTGCCAGCAGTATTGGCGCCGCCTCCTACGAGCAGTACTTC.

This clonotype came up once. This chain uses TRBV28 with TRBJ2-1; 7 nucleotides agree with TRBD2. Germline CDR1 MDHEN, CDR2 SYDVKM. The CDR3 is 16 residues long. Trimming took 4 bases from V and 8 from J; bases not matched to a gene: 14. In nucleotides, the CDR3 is TGTGCCAGCAGTTGGGCCCTTGGCGGGAGTTCGGATGAGCAGTTCTTC. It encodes CASSWALGGSSDEQFF.

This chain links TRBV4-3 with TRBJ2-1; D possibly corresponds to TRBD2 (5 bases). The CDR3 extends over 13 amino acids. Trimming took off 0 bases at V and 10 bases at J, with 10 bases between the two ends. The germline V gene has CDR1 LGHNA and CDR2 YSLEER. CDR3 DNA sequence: TGCGCCAGCAGCCAAGAAGGGTGGGAGGAGCAGTTCTTC. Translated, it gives CASSQEGWEEQFF.

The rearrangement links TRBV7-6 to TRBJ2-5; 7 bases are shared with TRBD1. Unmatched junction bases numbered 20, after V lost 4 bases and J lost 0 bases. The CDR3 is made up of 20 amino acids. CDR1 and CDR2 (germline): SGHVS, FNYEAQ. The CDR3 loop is CASSSRSGTDTFLNQETQYF. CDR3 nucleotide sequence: TGTGCCAGCAGCTCCAGATCCGGGACAGACACTTTTCTGAACCAAGAGACCCAGTACTTC. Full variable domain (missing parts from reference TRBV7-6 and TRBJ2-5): GAGVSQSPRYKVTKRGQDVALRCDPISGHVSLYWYRQALGQGPEFLTYFNYEAQQDKSGLPNDRFSAERPEGSISTLTIQRTEQRDSAMYRCASSSRSGTDTFLNQETQYFGPGTRLLVL.

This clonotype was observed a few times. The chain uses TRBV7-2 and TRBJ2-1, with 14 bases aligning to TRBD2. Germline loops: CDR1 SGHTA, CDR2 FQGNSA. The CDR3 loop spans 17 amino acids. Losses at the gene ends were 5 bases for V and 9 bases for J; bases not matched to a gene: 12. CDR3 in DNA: TGTGCCAGCAGCACTCCGGGACTAGCGGGAGTCGCGGGTGAGCAGTTCTTC. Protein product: CASSTPGLAGVAGEQFF. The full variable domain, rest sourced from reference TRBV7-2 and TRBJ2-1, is GAGVSQSPSNKVTEKGKDVELRCDPISGHTALYWYRQSLGQGLEFLIYFQGNSAPDKSGLPSDRFSAERTGGSVSTLTIQRTQQEDSAVYLCASSTPGLAGVAGEQFFGPGTRLTVL.

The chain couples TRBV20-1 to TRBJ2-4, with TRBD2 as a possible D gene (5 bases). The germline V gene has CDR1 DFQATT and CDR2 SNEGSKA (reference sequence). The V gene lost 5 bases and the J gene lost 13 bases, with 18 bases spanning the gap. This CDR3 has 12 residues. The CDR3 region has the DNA TGCAGTGCTGAAAGGACTGGATGGAACCAGTACTTC. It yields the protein CSAERTGWNQYF.

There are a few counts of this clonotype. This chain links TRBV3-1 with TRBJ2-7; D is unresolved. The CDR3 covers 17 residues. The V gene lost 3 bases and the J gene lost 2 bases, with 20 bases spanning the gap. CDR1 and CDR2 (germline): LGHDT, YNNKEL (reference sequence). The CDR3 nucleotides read TGTGCCAGCAGCCATCCCCCCGCCGGGTACCGGGCCTACGAGCAGTACTTC. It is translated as CASSHPPAGYRAYEQYF.

The CDR3 nucleotides read TGCGCCAGCAGCTCTTTTGAGACCAGAGAAAAACTGTTTTTT. The encoded protein is CASSSFETREKLFF. This sequence joins TRBV5-1 and TRBJ1-4; D is undetermined. The CDR3 loop spans 14 amino acids. Germline lookup yields CDR1 SGHRS and CDR2 YFSETQ. With 3 bases removed from V and 8 bases from J, the gap between germline ends came to 14 bases.

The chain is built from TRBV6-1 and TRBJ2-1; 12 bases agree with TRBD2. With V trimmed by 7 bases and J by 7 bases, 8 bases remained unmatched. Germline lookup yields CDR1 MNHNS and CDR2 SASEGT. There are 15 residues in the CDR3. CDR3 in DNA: TGTGCCAGCAAGACAGGACTAGCGGGACCAAATGAGCAGTTCTTC. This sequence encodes CASKTGLAGPNEQFF.

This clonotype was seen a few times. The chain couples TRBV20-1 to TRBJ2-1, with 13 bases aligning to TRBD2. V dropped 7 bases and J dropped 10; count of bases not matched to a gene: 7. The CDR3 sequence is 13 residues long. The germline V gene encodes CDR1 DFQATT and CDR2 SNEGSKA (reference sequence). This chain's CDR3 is CSVETSGRNEQFF. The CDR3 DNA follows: TGCAGTGTCGAGACTAGCGGGAGGAACGAGCAGTTCTTC.

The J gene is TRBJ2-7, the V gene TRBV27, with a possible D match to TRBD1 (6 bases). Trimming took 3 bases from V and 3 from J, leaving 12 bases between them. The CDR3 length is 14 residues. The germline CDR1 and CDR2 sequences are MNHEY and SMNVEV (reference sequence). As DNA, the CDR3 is TGTGCCAGCAGTTTCCAGGGGATAGGCTACGAGCAGTACTTC. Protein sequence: CASSFQGIGYEQYF.

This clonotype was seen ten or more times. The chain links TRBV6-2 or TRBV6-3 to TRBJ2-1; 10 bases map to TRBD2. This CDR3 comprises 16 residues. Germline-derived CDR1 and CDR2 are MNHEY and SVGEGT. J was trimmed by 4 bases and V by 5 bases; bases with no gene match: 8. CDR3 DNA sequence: TGTGCCAGCAGTCCAGCGGGAGGGCCGGCTTACAATGAGCAGTTCTTC. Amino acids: CASSPAGGPAYNEQFF.

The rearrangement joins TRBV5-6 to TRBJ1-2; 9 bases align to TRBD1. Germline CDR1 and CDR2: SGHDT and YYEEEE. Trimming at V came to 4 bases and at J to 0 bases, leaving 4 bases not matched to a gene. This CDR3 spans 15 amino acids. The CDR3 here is CASSQRDRANYGYTF. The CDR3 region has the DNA TGTGCCAGCAGCCAACGGGACAGGGCTAACTATGGCTACACCTTC. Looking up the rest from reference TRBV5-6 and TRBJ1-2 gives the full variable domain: DAGVTQSPTHLIKTRGQQVTLRCSPKSGHDTVSWYQQALGQGPQFIFQYYEEEERQRGNFPDRFSGHQFPNYSSELNVNALLLGDSALYLCASSQRDRANYGYTFGSGTRLTVV.

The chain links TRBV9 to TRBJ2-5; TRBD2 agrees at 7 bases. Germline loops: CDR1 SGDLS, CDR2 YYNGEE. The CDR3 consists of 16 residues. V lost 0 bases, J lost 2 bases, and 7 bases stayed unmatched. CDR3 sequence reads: CASSVGIAGLQETQYF. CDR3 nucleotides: TGTGCCAGCAGCGTAGGGATAGCGGGTCTTCAAGAGACCCAGTACTTC.

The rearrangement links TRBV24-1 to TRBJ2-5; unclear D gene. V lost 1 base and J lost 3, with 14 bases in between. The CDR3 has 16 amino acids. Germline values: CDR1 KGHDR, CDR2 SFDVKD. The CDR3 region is CATSDFLGIGKETQYF. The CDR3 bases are TGTGCCACCAGTGATTTTTTGGGAATAGGAAAAGAGACCCAGTACTTC.